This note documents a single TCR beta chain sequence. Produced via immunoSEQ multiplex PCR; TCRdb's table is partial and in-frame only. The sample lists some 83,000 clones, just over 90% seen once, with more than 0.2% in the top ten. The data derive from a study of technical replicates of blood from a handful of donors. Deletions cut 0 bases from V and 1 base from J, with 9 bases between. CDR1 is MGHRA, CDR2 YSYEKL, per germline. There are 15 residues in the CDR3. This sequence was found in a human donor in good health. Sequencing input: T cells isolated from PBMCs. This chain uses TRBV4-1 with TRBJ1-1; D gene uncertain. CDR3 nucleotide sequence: TGCGCCAGCAGCCAAGATCGATCGGGGAACACTGAAGCTTTCTTT. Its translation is CASSQDRSGNTEAFF.